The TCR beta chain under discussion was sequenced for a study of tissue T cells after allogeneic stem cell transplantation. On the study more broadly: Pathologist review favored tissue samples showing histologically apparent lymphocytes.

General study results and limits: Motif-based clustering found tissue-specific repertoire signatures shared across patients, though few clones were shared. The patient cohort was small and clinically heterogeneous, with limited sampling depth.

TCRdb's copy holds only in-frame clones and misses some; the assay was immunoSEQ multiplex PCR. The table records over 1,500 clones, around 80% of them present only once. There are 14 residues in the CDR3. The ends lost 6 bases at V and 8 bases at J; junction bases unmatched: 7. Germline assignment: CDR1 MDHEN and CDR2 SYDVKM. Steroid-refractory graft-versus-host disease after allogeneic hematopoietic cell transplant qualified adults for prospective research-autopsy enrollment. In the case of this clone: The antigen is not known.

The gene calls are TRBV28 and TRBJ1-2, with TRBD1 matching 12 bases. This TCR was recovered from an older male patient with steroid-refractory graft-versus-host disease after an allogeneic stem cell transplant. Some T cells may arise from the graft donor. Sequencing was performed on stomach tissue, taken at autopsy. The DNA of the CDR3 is TGTGCCAGCAGCCCCGGGACAGGGGGCCGGGGCTACACCTTC. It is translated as CASSPGTGGRGYTF.